The next 2 T cell receptor beta chains were all read from a single sample in a study of cytomegalovirus exposure and HLA in healthy donors. PCR primers comprised 60 Vbeta and 13 Jbeta primers. Only in-frame clones appear in the TCRdb table, and some are missing; sequencing was by immunoSEQ multiplex PCR. The sample holds 40,000 to 55,000 clones, roughly 60% seen once. The material sequenced was PBMCs. These receptors originate from a man between 60 and 70 years old in good health and CMV-seropositive.

This clone was found a few times. The chain uses TRBV6-5 and TRBJ2-5, with D possibly being TRBD2 (5 bases). Germline CDR1 and CDR2: MNHEY and SVGAGI. This CDR3 contains 13 residues. With 8 bases removed from V and 5 bases from J, the gap between germline ends came to 15 bases. For the CDR3, the DNA is TGTGCCAGCGGGCAGGACTTGGTGGAGACCCAGTACTTC. Protein product: CASGQDLVETQYF.

This clone has just a few counts. The V gene is TRBV5-1, the J gene TRBJ2-1; 10 bases agree with TRBD1. The germline V gene encodes CDR1 SGHRS and CDR2 YFSETQ. This CDR3 spans 17 amino acids. J lost 7 bases, V lost 0 bases, and 10 bases had no gene match. The CDR3 nucleotides read TGCGCCAGCAGCTTGGGGGGTGGGACAGGGGCGAGGAATGAGCAGTTCTTC. Its protein product is CASSLGGGTGARNEQFF.